This T cell receptor beta chain appears in the sequencing data of a study of beta chain features in type 1 diabetes. Study information: Age, gender and cell yields were similar between patients and healthy donors. The samples had about 100,000,000 sorted cells examined in all.

Study outcomes and limitations: In type 1 diabetes patients, VDJ junctions had fewer insertions; deletions at these junctions were more frequent. Any HLA type influence on TCRB rearrangement was left unresolved here. The study found moderately but significantly shorter TCRB CDR3s in all four CD4+ subsets of Type 1 diabetes patients.

Since all of the isolated RNA was reverse transcribed, expressed TCRB transcripts were what got sequenced. Data came from immunoSEQ multiplex PCR; TCRdb stores just in-frame clones and leaves some out. The sample carries hundreds of thousands of clones, around an eighth recorded once. Per the germline V gene, CDR1 is LNHNV and CDR2 is YYDKDF (reference sequence). CDR3 length equals 13 residues. V lost 0 bases and J 8 bases, leaving 10 bases between the germline ends. Regarding this clone: Its specificity is not known.

This clonotype was sampled from a man between 18 and 35 years old with type 1 diabetes. Sequenced input: naive CD4+ T cells from blood. The rearrangement joins TRBV15 to TRBJ2-5; D not resolved. CDR3 coding DNA: TGTGCCACCAGCAGAGATCTTGTGGAAACCCAGTACTTC. Protein: CATSRDLVETQYF.